What follows is one TCR beta chain and its context. CDR3 length equals 14 residues. Germline V CDR1 and CDR2: PRHDT, FYEKMQ (reference sequence). The trim removed 7 bases at V and 4 bases at J, leaving 7 bases unmatched. These data come from a study of control samples from healthy donors and cancer patients. The protocol was immunoSEQ multiplex PCR, while the TCRdb copy is restricted to in-frame clones and leaves out a portion. The sample holds roughly 54,000 clones; 95% to 96% are singletons and the top ten take about 1.9%. The chain carries TRBV13 and TRBJ1-5; 7 bases align to TRBD1. Sequenced material: blood. The TCR sequence derives from a woman in her twenties or thirties in good health. CDR3 sequence reads: CASNGDRENQPQHF. The CDR3 nucleotides are TGTGCCAGCAACGGCGACAGGGAGAATCAGCCCCAGCATTTT.